These 27 T cell receptor beta chains were all obtained from the same sample, sequenced in a study of T-cell memory formation after mild COVID-19. TCRdb fed the 5' RACE reads into MiXCR, producing one record per CDR3 protein. Of hundreds of thousands of distinct CDR3 sequences listed, roughly a quarter are singletons. What was sequenced was PBMCs or a T cell subset sorted from them (not recorded which). Source of these receptors: an adult woman who had mild COVID-19 (a few samples of this study predate the infection). Cell type and time point are not known.

CDR3 amino acids: CASRTTSGGSYEQYF. For the CDR3, the DNA is TGTGCCAGCAGGACGACTAGCGGTGGGTCCTACGAGCAGTACTTC. The V gene is TRBV6-5, the J gene TRBJ2-7; 9 bases map to TRBD2. CDR3 length: 15 residues. Germline values: CDR1 MNHEY, CDR2 SVGAGI. V dropped 6 bases and J dropped 1; count of bases not matched to a gene: 7.

This clonotype was observed a handful of times. The rearrangement links TRBV12-3 or TRBV12-4 to TRBJ1-1, with D tentatively TRBD1 (6 bases). The CDR3 has 13 amino acids. V shed 5 bases and J shed 4 bases, with 11 bases lying between them. The CDR3 DNA sequence: TGTGCCAGCAGTCCCACGGGGGCCACTGAAGCTTTCTTT. Translating gives CASSPTGATEAFF.

The chain recombines TRBV28 with TRBJ2-4; maybe TRBD1 (5 bases). Looked up from germline, CDR1 is MDHEN and CDR2 is SYDVKM. CDR3 length equals 14 residues. With 6 bases removed from V and 2 bases from J, the gap between germline ends came to 11 bases. Here the CDR3 DNA reads TGTGCCAGCAGCAATTCAGGGCCCAAAAACATTCAGTACTTC. Translating it yields CASSNSGPKNIQYF. Filled out from reference TRBV28 and TRBJ2-4, the complete variable domain reads DVKVTQSSRYLVKRTGEKVFLECVQDMDHENMFWYRQDPGLGLRLIYFSYDVKMKEKGDIPEGYSVSREKKERFSLILESASTNQTSMYLCASSNSGPKNIQYFGAGTRLSVL.

There are a few counts of this clonotype. The rearrangement links TRBV15 to TRBJ2-1; the D gene is possibly TRBD1 (6 bases). The CDR3 is 15 amino acids. The germline V gene has CDR1 LNHNV and CDR2 YYDKDF (reference sequence). Trimming shortened V by 4 bases and J by 4 bases, and 14 bases separated the two germline ends. CDR3 nucleotides: TGTGCCACCAGCACCATGGACAGAGATTACAATGAGCAGTTCTTC. Translated, it gives CATSTMDRDYNEQFF. The full variable domain, rest sourced from reference TRBV15 and TRBJ2-1, is DAMVIQNPRYQVTQFGKPVTLSCSQTLNHNVMYWYQQKSSQAPKLLFHYYDKDFNNEADTPDNFQSRRPNTSFCFLDIRSPGLGDTAMYLCATSTMDRDYNEQFFGPGTRLTVL.

This clonotype has ten or more counts. This sequence joins TRBV25-1 and TRBJ2-7, with D unclear. Trimming removed 4 bases from V and 1 base from J, with 5 bases in between. Germline CDR1 and CDR2: MGHDK and SYGVNS. CDR3 size: 12 residues. CDR3 loop: CASSAGSYEQYF. The CDR3 DNA reads as TGTGCCAGCAGTGCCGGGTCCTACGAGCAGTACTTC.

This clonotype was counted only a few times. This CDR3 is CASSSGGGNNEQFF. The CDR3 DNA reads as TGCGCCAGCAGTTCCGGTGGAGGGAACAATGAGCAGTTCTTC. This chain joins TRBV23-1 and TRBJ2-1; the D gene is possibly TRBD2 (6 bases). TRBV23-1 is flagged as an ORF with uncertain function. V was trimmed by 5 bases and J by 5 bases, leaving 13 bases between them. CDR3 length: 14 residues.

The chain joins TRBV20-1 to TRBJ1-6; 7 positions agree with TRBD1. Germline CDR1 reads DFQATT; CDR2 reads SNEGSKA (reference sequence). The CDR3 length is 15 residues. The ends lost 6 bases at V and 5 bases at J; junction bases unmatched: 10. The CDR3 nucleotides read TGCAGTGCCTACAGGGGCCCGTGGGATAATTCACCCCTCCACTTT. Translated, it gives CSAYRGPWDNSPLHF.

The V gene is TRBV4-3, the J gene TRBJ2-7; TRBD2 aligns across 8 bases. Germline assignment: CDR1 LGHNA and CDR2 YSLEER. The CDR3 sequence is 15 residues long. V gave up 0 bases and J gave up 4 bases; unmatched junction bases: 5. CDR3 DNA sequence: TGCGCCAGCAGCCAAGATAGGGCTAGCGGGTACGAGCAGTACTTC. The encoded protein is CASSQDRASGYEQYF.

This clonotype has just a few counts. This chain uses TRBV7-9 with TRBJ1-6, with a possible D match to TRBD1 (6 bases). Trimming removed 5 bases at V and 7 bases at J, with 15 bases between. Germline V gene sequence: CDR1 SEHNR, CDR2 FQNEAQ (reference sequence). The CDR3 runs to 15 residues. In DNA, the CDR3 is TGTGCCAGCAGCACCAGTTCGGGGGGCAATTCACCCCTCCACTTT. Translation gives CASSTSSGGNSPLHF.

The sample holds a few counts of this clonotype. The chain links TRBV18 to TRBJ2-7; the match to TRBD1 covers 11 bases. The CDR3 is 15 residues long. Germline CDR1 and CDR2: KGHSH and LQKENI. V shed 8 bases and J 0 bases; nucleotides not matched to a gene: 6. CDR3 nucleotide sequence: TGTGCCAGCACGACCGGGACAGGGGGCTCCTACGAGCAGTACTTC. It translates to CASTTGTGGSYEQYF.

This clonotype was observed a few times. The chain links TRBV4-3 to TRBJ1-2; D is uncertain. The germline CDR1 and CDR2 sequences are LGHNA and YSLEER. The CDR3 spans 15 residues. Trimming stripped 0 bases from V and 4 bases from J, with 12 bases between. The CDR3 region is CASSQDEGTIYGYTF. CDR3 nucleotides: TGCGCCAGCAGCCAAGATGAGGGAACGATCTATGGCTACACCTTC.

The V call is TRBV7-9, the J call TRBJ1-1; D gene unclear. Germline lookup yields CDR1 SEHNR and CDR2 FQNEAQ (reference sequence). The length of the CDR3 is 14 residues. Trimming took off 5 bases at V and 4 bases at J, with 14 bases between the two ends. CDR3 DNA: TGTGCCAGCAGCGCGTCCCGGGAGAGCACTGAAGCTTTCTTT. It encodes CASSASRESTEAFF.

This sequence joins TRBV3-1 and TRBJ2-2; D might be TRBD1 or TRBD2, each matching 5 bases. Germline CDR1 is LGHDT and CDR2 is YNNKEL (reference sequence). Trimming took 3 bases from V and 0 from J, leaving 11 bases between them. The CDR3 is 16 residues long. The CDR3 reads CASSHPGRANTGELFF. CDR3 DNA sequence: TGTGCCAGCAGCCACCCGGGACGGGCGAACACCGGGGAGCTGTTTTTT.

This rearrangement joins TRBV10-2 to TRBJ1-5, with D hard to call. Trimming pared 7 bases from V and 0 bases from J, leaving 7 bases between. In germline, CDR1 is WSHSY, CDR2 SAAADI. The CDR3 totals 13 residues. This CDR3 is CASKRSSNQPQHF. The DNA for the CDR3 is TGCGCCAGCAAACGGAGTAGCAATCAGCCCCAGCATTTT.

The chain is built from TRBV29-1 and TRBJ1-4, with D perhaps matching TRBD1 (6 bases). CDR1 and CDR2 from the germline V gene are SQVTM and ANQGSEA. V lost 4 bases and J lost 14, with 11 bases in between. CDR3 size: 10 residues. DNA for the CDR3: TGCAGCGTTGGCGACAGGACGCTGTTTTTT. It yields the protein CSVGDRTLFF.

Remarks on this clonotype: At one of its ends the junction is not consistent with the germline gene, which may arise from a read error. The chain links TRBV3-1 to TRBJ2-2, with D perhaps matching TRBD2 (6 bases). Germline loops: CDR1 LGHDT, CDR2 YNNKEL (reference sequence). CDR3 size: 16 residues. In nucleotides, the CDR3 is TGTGCCAGCAGACAAGCCGGGACTCCATCAACCGGGGAGCTGTTTTTT. The encoded protein is CASRQAGTPSTGELFF.

The gene calls are TRBV7-6 and TRBJ2-1; a weak D match, TRBD2 (6 bases). V lost 5 bases and J 6 bases, leaving 11 bases between the germline ends. Germline V gene sequence: CDR1 SGHVS, CDR2 FNYEAQ. CDR3 length: 13 residues. Here the CDR3 reads CASSLGSPNEQFF. The CDR3 DNA reads TGTGCCAGCAGCCTCGGGAGTCCCAATGAGCAGTTCTTC.

This clonotype was counted a few times. V is TRBV11-1 and J is TRBJ2-7; 8 nucleotides match TRBD1. Germline CDR1 reads SGHAT; CDR2 reads FQDESV (reference sequence). This CDR3 spans 15 amino acids. J lost 5 bases, V lost 5 bases, and 11 bases had no gene match. The CDR3 coding sequence is TGTGCCAGCAGCCCTAGCCCGGACAGGGTCCACGAGCAGTACTTC. Translated: CASSPSPDRVHEQYF.

The rearrangement links TRBV5-8 to TRBJ2-1, with D unresolved. Trimming pared 0 bases from V and 0 bases from J, leaving 10 bases between. Germline CDR1 and CDR2: SGHTS and YDEGEE. The CDR3 is 16 amino acids. CDR3: CASSLAAGVSYNEQFF. For the CDR3, the DNA is TGTGCCAGCAGCTTGGCGGCAGGCGTCTCCTACAATGAGCAGTTCTTC.

A few counts support this clonotype. The gene calls are TRBV12-3 or TRBV12-4 and TRBJ1-2; 7 bases are a match to TRBD1. V was clipped by 7 bases and J by 6 bases; unmatched bases: 8. The length of the CDR3 is 13 residues. This CDR3 reads CASTLTGVHGYTF. For the CDR3, the DNA is TGTGCCAGCACCCTTACAGGGGTTCATGGCTACACCTTC.

In nucleotides, the CDR3 is TGTGCCAGCAGTGACTCGGGGGGGCGGTCCTACAATGAGCAGTTCTTC. Translating it yields CASSDSGGRSYNEQFF. V usage is TRBV6-4 and J usage is TRBJ2-1, with a tentative D call TRBD2 (7 bases). Trimming cost V 0 bases and J 1 base, with 10 bases left between them. The CDR3 is made up of 16 amino acids. CDR1 is MRHNA, CDR2 SNTAGT, per germline.

The chain recombines TRBV5-1 with TRBJ2-7; D possibly corresponds to TRBD2 (5 bases). The length of the CDR3 is 14 residues. CDR1 and CDR2 from the germline V gene are SGHRS and YFSETQ. Trimming pared 4 bases from V and 3 bases from J, leaving 14 bases between. The chain's CDR3 is CASSEEERGYEQYF. Written as DNA, the CDR3 is TGCGCCAGCAGCGAGGAGGAACGGGGCTACGAGCAGTACTTC.

The V call is TRBV12-3 or TRBV12-4, the J call TRBJ1-5; 10 nucleotides agree with TRBD1. The CDR3 spans 15 residues. The V segment lost 3 bases and the J segment 6 bases; nucleotides outside the gene matches: 5. CDR3 nucleotide sequence: TGTGCCAGCAGTTTTGGGACAGGGGAAATTCAGCCCCAGCATTTT. Translating it yields CASSFGTGEIQPQHF.

The rearrangement links TRBV5-1 to TRBJ2-4; D may match TRBD1 or TRBD2 (6 bases each). Germline CDR1 reads SGHRS; CDR2 reads YFSETQ. Trimming cost V 4 bases and J 1 base, with 12 bases left between them. The CDR3 has 15 residues. The CDR3 region is CASSPGAAAKNIQYF. The CDR3 DNA is TGCGCCAGCAGCCCGGGGGCTGCTGCCAAAAACATTCAGTACTTC.

V usage is TRBV7-9 and J usage is TRBJ1-3; no definite D call. CDR1 is SEHNR, CDR2 FQNEAQ, per germline (reference sequence). CDR3 length: 14 amino acids. Trimming removed 5 bases at V and 3 bases at J, with 11 bases between. CDR3 in DNA: TGTGCCAGCAGCCCCCGCCGGGGTGGAAACACCATATATTTT. Translating it yields CASSPRRGGNTIYF.

This chain uses TRBV6-6 with TRBJ2-3, with a weak D call TRBD1 (6 bases). The V and J ends lost 5 bases and 2 bases respectively, with 14 bases between them. The germline V gene has CDR1 MNHNY and CDR2 SVGAGI (reference sequence). CDR3 length: 15 residues. The CDR3 protein is CASSKLGGDTDTQYF. In nucleotides, the CDR3 is TGTGCCAGCAGTAAGCTAGGGGGAGACACAGATACGCAGTATTTT.

V is TRBV5-1 and J is TRBJ2-7; D is undetermined. In germline, CDR1 is SGHRS, CDR2 YFSETQ. V shed 9 bases and J shed 3 bases, with 19 bases lying between them. CDR3 length equals 14 residues. This CDR3 reads CATRFWASFYEQYF. In DNA, the CDR3 is TGCGCCACCAGGTTTTGGGCCTCATTCTACGAGCAGTACTTC. Together with reference TRBV5-1 and TRBJ2-7, the CDR3 gives the full variable domain: KAGVTQTPRYLIKTRGQQVTLSCSPISGHRSVSWYQQTPGQGLQFLFEYFSETQRNKGNFPGRFSGRQFSNSRSEMNVSTLELGDSALYLCATRFWASFYEQYFGPGTRLTVT.